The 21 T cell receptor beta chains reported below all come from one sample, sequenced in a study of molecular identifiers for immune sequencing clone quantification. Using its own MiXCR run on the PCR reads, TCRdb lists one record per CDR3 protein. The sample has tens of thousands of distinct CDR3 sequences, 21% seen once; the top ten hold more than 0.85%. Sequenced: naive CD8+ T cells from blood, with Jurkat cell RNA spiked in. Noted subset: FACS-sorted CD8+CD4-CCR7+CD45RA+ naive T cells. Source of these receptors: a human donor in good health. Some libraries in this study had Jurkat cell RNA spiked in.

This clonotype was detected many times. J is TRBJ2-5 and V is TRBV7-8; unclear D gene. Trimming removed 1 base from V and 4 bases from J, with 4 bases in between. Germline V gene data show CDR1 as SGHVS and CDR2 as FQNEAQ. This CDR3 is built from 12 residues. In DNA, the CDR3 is TGTGCCAGCAGCTTAGAACTAGAGACCCAGTACTTC. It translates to CASSLELETQYF. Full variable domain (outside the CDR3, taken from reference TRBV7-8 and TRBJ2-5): GAGVSQSPRYKVAKRGQDVALRCDPISGHVSLFWYQQALGQGPEFLTYFQNEAQLDKSGLPSDRFFAERPEGSVSTLKIQRTQQEDSAVYLCASSLELETQYFGPGTRLLVL.

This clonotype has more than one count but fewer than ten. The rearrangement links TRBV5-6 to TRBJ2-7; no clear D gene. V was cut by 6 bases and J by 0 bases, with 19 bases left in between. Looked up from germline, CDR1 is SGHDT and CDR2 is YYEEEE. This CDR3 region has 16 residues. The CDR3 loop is CASIFFVAASSYEQYF. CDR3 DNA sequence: TGTGCCAGCATTTTCTTCGTGGCAGCTAGCTCCTACGAGCAGTACTTC.

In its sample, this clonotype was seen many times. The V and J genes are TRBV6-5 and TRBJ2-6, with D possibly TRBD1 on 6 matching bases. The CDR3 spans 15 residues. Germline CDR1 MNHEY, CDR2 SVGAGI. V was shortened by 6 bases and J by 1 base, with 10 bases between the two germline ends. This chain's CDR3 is CASRTQGSGANVLTF. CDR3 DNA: TGTGCCAGCAGGACACAGGGATCTGGGGCCAACGTCCTGACTTTC.

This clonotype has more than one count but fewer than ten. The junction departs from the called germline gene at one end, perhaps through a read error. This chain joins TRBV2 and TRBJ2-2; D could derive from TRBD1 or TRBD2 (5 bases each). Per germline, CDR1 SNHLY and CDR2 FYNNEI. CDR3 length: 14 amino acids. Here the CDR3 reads CASSATDLTGEPFF. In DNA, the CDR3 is TGTGCCAGCAGTGCGACAGATCTCACCGGGGAGCCGTTTTTT.

This chain's CDR3 is CASANLRGPSYEQYF. In DNA, the CDR3 is TGTGCCAGCGCCAACCTGCGGGGGCCCTCCTACGAGCAGTACTTC. This chain connects TRBV6-2 or TRBV6-3 to TRBJ2-7; a possible D gene is TRBD2 (7 bases). The CDR3 is made up of 15 amino acids. V was clipped by 8 bases and J by 0 bases, with 17 bases between them. Per germline, CDR1 MNHEY and CDR2 SVGEGT.

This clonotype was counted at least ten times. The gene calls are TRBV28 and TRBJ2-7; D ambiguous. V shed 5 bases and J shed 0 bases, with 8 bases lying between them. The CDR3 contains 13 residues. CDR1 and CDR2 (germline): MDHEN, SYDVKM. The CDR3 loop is CASSTVASYEQYF. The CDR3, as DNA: TGTGCCAGCAGTACCGTAGCCTCCTACGAGCAGTACTTC. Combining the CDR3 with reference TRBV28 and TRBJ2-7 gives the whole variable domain DVKVTQSSRYLVKRTGEKVFLECVQDMDHENMFWYRQDPGLGLRLIYFSYDVKMKEKGDIPEGYSVSREKKERFSLILESASTNQTSMYLCASSTVASYEQYFGPGTRLTVT.

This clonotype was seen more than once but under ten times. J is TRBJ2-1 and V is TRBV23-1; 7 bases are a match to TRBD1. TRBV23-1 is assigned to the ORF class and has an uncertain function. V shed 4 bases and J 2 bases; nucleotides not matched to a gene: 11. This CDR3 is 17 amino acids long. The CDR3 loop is CASSPISAGGAYNEQFF. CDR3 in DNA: TGCGCCAGCAGTCCGATTTCGGCAGGGGGTGCCTACAATGAGCAGTTCTTC.

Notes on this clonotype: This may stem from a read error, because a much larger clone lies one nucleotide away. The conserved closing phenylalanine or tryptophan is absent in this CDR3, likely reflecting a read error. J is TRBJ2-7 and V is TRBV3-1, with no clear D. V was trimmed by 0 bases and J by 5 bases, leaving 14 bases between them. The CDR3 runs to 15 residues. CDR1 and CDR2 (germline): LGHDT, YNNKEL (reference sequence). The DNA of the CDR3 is TGTGCCAGCAGCCAAGAATACGCAACCGGCGACGAGCAGTACTCC. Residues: CASSQEYATGDEQYS.

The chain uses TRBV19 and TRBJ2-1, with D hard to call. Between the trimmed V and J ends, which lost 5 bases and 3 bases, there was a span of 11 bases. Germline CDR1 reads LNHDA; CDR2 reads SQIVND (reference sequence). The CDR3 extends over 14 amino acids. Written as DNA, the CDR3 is TGTGCCAGTAGTGCCGTTTTGCTCTACAATGAGCAGTTCTTC. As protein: CASSAVLLYNEQFF.

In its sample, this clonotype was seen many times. CDR3 loop: CSVETPDTQYF. Written as DNA, the CDR3 is TGCAGCGTTGAAACCCCAGATACGCAGTATTTT. The V gene is TRBV29-1, the J gene TRBJ2-3; D uncertain. The V gene's germline CDR1 is SQVTM and CDR2 ANQGSEA. CDR3 length: 11 amino acids. The V end lost 2 bases, the J end lost 4 bases, and 4 bases lay between the germline ends.

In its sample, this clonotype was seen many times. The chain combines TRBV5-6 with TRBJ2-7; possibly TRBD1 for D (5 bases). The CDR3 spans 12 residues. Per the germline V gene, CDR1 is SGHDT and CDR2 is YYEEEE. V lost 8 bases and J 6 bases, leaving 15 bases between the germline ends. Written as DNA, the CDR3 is TGTGCCAGTAGAACAGGTGCGTCCGAGCAGTACTTC. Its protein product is CASRTGASEQYF.

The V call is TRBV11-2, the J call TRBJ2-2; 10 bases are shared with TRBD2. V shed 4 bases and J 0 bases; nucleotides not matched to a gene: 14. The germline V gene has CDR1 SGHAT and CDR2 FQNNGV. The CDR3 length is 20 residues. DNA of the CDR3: TGTGCCAGCAGCTCTAGGGGACTAGCGCTGTTCCGCGCGAACACCGGGGAGCTGTTTTTT. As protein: CASSSRGLALFRANTGELFF. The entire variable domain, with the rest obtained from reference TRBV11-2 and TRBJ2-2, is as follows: EAGVAQSPRYKIIEKRQSVAFWCNPISGHATLYWYQQILGQGPKLLIQFQNNGVVDDSQLPKDRFSAERLKGVDSTLKIQPAKLEDSAVYLCASSSRGLALFRANTGELFFGEGSRLTVL.

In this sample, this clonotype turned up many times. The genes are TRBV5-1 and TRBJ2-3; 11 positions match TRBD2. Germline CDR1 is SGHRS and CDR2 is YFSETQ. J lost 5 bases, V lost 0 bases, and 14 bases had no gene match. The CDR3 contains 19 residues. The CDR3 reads CASSLAPLAGGQKEDTQYF. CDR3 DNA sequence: TGCGCCAGCAGCTTGGCCCCCTTAGCGGGGGGGCAAAAGGAAGATACGCAGTATTTT. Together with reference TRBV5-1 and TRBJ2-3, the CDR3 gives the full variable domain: KAGVTQTPRYLIKTRGQQVTLSCSPISGHRSVSWYQQTPGQGLQFLFEYFSETQRNKGNFPGRFSGRQFSNSRSEMNVSTLELGDSALYLCASSLAPLAGGQKEDTQYFGPGTRLTVL.

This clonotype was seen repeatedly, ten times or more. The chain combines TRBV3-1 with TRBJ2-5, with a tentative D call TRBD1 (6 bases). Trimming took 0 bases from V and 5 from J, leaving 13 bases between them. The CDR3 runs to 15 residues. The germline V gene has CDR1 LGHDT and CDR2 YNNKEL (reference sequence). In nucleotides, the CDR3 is TGTGCCAGCAGCCAAGATCCCGGGACACTGGAGACCCAGTACTTC. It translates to CASSQDPGTLETQYF.

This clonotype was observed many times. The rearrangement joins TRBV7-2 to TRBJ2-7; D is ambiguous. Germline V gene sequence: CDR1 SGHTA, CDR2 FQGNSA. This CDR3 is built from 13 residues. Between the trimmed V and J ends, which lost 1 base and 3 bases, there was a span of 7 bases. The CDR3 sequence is CASSLVPNYEQYF. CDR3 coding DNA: TGTGCCAGCAGCTTAGTCCCGAACTACGAGCAGTACTTC. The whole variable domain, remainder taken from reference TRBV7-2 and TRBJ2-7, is GAGVSQSPSNKVTEKGKDVELRCDPISGHTALYWYRQSLGQGLEFLIYFQGNSAPDKSGLPSDRFSAERTGGSVSTLTIQRTQQEDSAVYLCASSLVPNYEQYFGPGTRLTVT.

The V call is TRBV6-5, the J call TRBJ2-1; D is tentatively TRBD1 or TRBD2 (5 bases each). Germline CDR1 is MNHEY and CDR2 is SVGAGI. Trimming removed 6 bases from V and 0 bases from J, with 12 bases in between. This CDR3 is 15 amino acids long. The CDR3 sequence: CASSSGTGSYNEQFF. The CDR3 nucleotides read TGTGCCAGCAGCTCCGGGACGGGCTCCTACAATGAGCAGTTCTTC.

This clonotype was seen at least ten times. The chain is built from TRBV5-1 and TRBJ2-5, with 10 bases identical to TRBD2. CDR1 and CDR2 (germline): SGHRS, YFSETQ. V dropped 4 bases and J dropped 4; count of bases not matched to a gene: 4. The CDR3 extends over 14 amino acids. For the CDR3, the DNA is TGCGCCAGCAGCGGTCGGACTAGCGGAGAGACCCAGTACTTC. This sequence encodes CASSGRTSGETQYF.

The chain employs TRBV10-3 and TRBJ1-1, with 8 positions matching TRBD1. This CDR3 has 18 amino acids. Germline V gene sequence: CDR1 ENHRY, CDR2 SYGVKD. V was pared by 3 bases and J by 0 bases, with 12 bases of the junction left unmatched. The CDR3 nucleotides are TGTGCCATCAGTGAAATATCTGGGACAGGCGACCTGAACACTGAAGCTTTCTTT. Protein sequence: CAISEISGTGDLNTEAFF.

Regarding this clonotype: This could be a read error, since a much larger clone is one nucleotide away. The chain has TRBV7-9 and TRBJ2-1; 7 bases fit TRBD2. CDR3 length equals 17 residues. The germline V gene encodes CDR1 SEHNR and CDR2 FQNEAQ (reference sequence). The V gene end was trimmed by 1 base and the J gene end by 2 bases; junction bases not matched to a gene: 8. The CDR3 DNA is TGTGCCAGCAGCTTAGAGGGCGGGAGTCTCACCTACAATGAGCAGTTCTTC. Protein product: CASSLEGGSLTYNEQFF.

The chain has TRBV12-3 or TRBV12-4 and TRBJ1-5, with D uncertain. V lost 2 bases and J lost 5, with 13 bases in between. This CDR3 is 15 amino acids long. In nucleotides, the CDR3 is TGTGCCAGCAGTTTAAACGTGGTTGGGGATCAGCCCCAGCATTTT. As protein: CASSLNVVGDQPQHF.

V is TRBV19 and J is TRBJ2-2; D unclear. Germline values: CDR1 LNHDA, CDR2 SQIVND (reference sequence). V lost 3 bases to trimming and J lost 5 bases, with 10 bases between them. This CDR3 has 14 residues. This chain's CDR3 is CASSIGPLTGELFF. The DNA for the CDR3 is TGTGCCAGTAGTATTGGGCCGCTGACCGGGGAGCTGTTTTTT. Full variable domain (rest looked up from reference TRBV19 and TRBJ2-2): DGGITQSPKYLFRKEGQNVTLSCEQNLNHDAMYWYRQDPGQGLRLIYYSQIVNDFQKGDIAEGYSVSREKKESFPLTVTSAQKNPTAFYLCASSIGPLTGELFFGEGSRLTVL.